The 15 T cell receptor beta chains below all came from one sample that was sequenced in a study of T-cell reconstitution after alpha-beta-depleted transplantation in children. Preparation of the TCRbeta library used unique molecular identifiers. Using its own MiXCR run on the PCR reads, TCRdb lists one record per CDR3 protein. This sample yields approximately 630,000 distinct CDR3 sequences, of which roughly 14% are seen a single time; approximately 0.8% belongs to the top ten. The material sequenced was PBMCs, taken before TCRalphabeta/CD19-depleted stem cell transplant. The source is a girl aged 2-10 years with congenital amegakaryocytic thrombocytopenia, due to receive a stem cell transplant.

This clonotype was counted ten times or more. The CDR3 loop reads CASSLASDAGELFF. CDR3 DNA sequence: TGTGCCAGCAGCCTCGCTAGCGATGCCGGGGAGCTGTTTTTT. The rearrangement joins TRBV7-9 to TRBJ2-2, with D possibly being TRBD2 (6 bases). The CDR3 length is 14 residues. Germline V lookup: CDR1 SEHNR, CDR2 FQNEAQ (reference sequence). V shed 5 bases and J shed 6 bases, with 13 bases lying between them.

This clonotype was counted many times. The rearrangement links TRBV29-1 to TRBJ2-7; D possibly corresponds to TRBD2 (5 bases). The CDR3 has 10 residues. Trimming cost V 4 bases and J 5 bases, with 6 bases left between them. Per the germline V gene, CDR1 is SQVTM and CDR2 is ANQGSEA. The CDR3 spells CSVVGDEQYF. The CDR3 DNA is TGCAGCGTTGTCGGGGACGAGCAGTACTTC.

This clonotype was observed at least ten times. The chain employs TRBV20-1 and TRBJ2-3; 8 bases are a match to TRBD2. With 3 bases clipped from V and 3 bases from J, the junction kept 2 bases outside the gene matches. This CDR3 contains 13 residues. CDR1 is DFQATT and CDR2 is SNEGSKA in the germline V gene (reference sequence). CDR3: CSASGRGTDTQYF. The DNA of the CDR3 is TGCAGTGCTAGCGGGAGGGGAACAGATACGCAGTATTTT.

This clonotype has a handful of counts. This chain uses TRBV6-1 with TRBJ2-7; TRBD2 matches 7 bases. Germline V gene lookup returns CDR1 MNHNS and CDR2 SASEGT. The CDR3 runs 15 residues. Trimming cost V 3 bases and J 1 base; bases outside gene matches: 6. CDR3 amino acids: CASSDLGGRSYEQYF. The CDR3, as DNA: TGTGCCAGCAGTGACCTCGGCGGGAGATCCTACGAGCAGTACTTC.

Only a few counts were recorded for this clonotype. This chain joins TRBV4-1 and TRBJ2-5; tentative D call: TRBD2 (5 bases). Germline-derived CDR1 and CDR2 are MGHRA and YSYEKL. This CDR3 comprises 16 residues. V was clipped by 1 base and J by 1 base, with 13 bases between them. In nucleotides, the CDR3 is TGCGCCAGCAGCCAAGTGGGCGGGCCAGTCCAAGAGACCCAGTACTTC. Translating it yields CASSQVGGPVQETQYF.

This clonotype has a handful of counts. The gene calls are TRBV28 and TRBJ1-1; D unresolved. Trimming shortened V by 5 bases and J by 1 base, and 11 bases separated the two germline ends. The CDR3 is made up of 14 amino acids. CDR1 is MDHEN and CDR2 is SYDVKM in the germline V gene. The CDR3 loop reads CASSPDTPNTEAFF. CDR3 bases: TGTGCCAGCAGTCCCGATACCCCGAACACTGAAGCTTTCTTT. The entire variable domain, with the rest obtained from reference TRBV28 and TRBJ1-1, is as follows: DVKVTQSSRYLVKRTGEKVFLECVQDMDHENMFWYRQDPGLGLRLIYFSYDVKMKEKGDIPEGYSVSREKKERFSLILESASTNQTSMYLCASSPDTPNTEAFFGQGTRLTVV.

In this sample, this clonotype turned up many times. The CDR3 region is CSASDKTYEQYF. Here the CDR3 DNA reads TGCAGTGCTAGCGACAAAACCTACGAGCAGTACTTC. This chain links TRBV20-1 with TRBJ2-7; no clear D gene. Trimming shortened V by 3 bases and J by 2 bases, and 8 bases separated the two germline ends. This CDR3 region has 12 residues. The germline V gene has CDR1 DFQATT and CDR2 SNEGSKA (reference sequence).

With respect to this clonotype: A much larger clone lies a single base off, so this may be a read error. This chain joins TRBV5-1 and TRBJ2-3, with 11 bases lining up with TRBD2. This CDR3 is 15 amino acids long. The V and J ends lost 1 base and 4 bases, in that order; junction bases with no gene match: 2. Germline V CDR1 and CDR2: SGHRS, YFSETQ. CDR3 nucleotide sequence: TGCGCCAGCAGCTTGAAACTAGCGGGAGCAGATACGCAGTATTTT. Translation: CASSLKLAGADTQYF. Combining the CDR3 with reference TRBV5-1 and TRBJ2-3 gives the whole variable domain KAGVTQTPRYLIKTRGQQVTLSCSPISGHRSVSWYQQTPGQGLQFLFEYFSETQRNKGNFPGRFSGRQFSNSRSEMNVSTLELGDSALYLCASSLKLAGADTQYFGPGTRLTVL.

The J gene is TRBJ2-7, the V gene TRBV25-1, with TRBD2 matching over 12 bases. This CDR3 contains 18 residues. The germline V gene encodes CDR1 MGHDK and CDR2 SYGVNS. The trim removed 0 bases at V and 5 bases at J, leaving 11 bases unmatched. The CDR3 DNA follows: TGTGCCAGCAGTGAATATACCCCCTCGACTAGCGGGAGAGACGAGCAGTACTTC. This encodes CASSEYTPSTSGRDEQYF.

This clonotype was seen repeatedly, ten times or more. The rearrangement joins TRBV29-1 to TRBJ1-1; the D gene is possibly TRBD1 (5 bases). The V end was cut by 4 bases, the J end by 4 bases, with 16 bases between. CDR1 and CDR2 from the germline V gene are SQVTM and ANQGSEA. CDR3 length: 14 amino acids. In DNA form, the CDR3 reads TGCAGCGTTGGGGGCATTACGGTCGGCACTGAAGCTTTCTTT. Its translation is CSVGGITVGTEAFF.

This clonotype was counted ten times or more. V usage is TRBV28 and J usage is TRBJ2-7; D might be TRBD2 (5 bases). The V end lost 1 base, the J end lost 1 base, and 8 bases lay between the germline ends. Germline V gene data show CDR1 as MDHEN and CDR2 as SYDVKM. The CDR3 totals 14 residues. The CDR3 is CASSLLARSYEQYF. Written as DNA, the CDR3 is TGTGCCAGCAGTTTATTAGCGAGGTCCTACGAGCAGTACTTC.

This clonotype was detected a few times. The chain is built from TRBV7-2 and TRBJ2-1; TRBD1 agrees at 7 bases. Trimming took 4 bases from V and 4 from J; bases not matched to a gene: 7. CDR3 length: 15 amino acids. Per the germline V gene, CDR1 is SGHTA and CDR2 is FQGNSA. The CDR3 loop reads CASSSTGYLYNEQFF. The CDR3 bases are TGTGCCAGCAGCTCGACAGGGTACCTTTACAATGAGCAGTTCTTC.

In this sample, this clonotype turned up many times. The chain joins TRBV20-1 to TRBJ2-5; no definite D call. V lost 3 bases, J lost 5 bases, and 22 bases lay in between. Germline V CDR1 and CDR2: DFQATT, SNEGSKA (reference sequence). CDR3 length: 16 amino acids. The CDR3 DNA reads as TGCAGTGCTAGCCACATCAAGTCGCAGGATGGGGAGACCCAGTACTTC. Translation: CSASHIKSQDGETQYF.

This clonotype was counted ten times or more. V usage is TRBV20-1 and J usage is TRBJ2-4; D remains ambiguous. The CDR3 spans 15 residues. V shed 2 bases and J shed 3 bases, with 14 bases lying between them. Germline loops: CDR1 DFQATT, CDR2 SNEGSKA (reference sequence). The CDR3 here is CSARNFRADKNIQYF. As DNA, the CDR3 is TGCAGTGCTAGAAATTTTCGCGCGGACAAAAACATTCAGTACTTC.

This clonotype was seen at least ten times. V usage is TRBV5-1 and J usage is TRBJ2-2; D gene unclear. Germline V CDR1 and CDR2: SGHRS, YFSETQ. Trimming cost V 5 bases and J 4 bases, with 24 bases left between them. The CDR3 has 18 amino acids. The CDR3 loop reads CASSRPSFTVSGTGELFF. CDR3 sequence (DNA): TGCGCCAGCAGTAGACCTTCATTCACAGTTTCAGGCACCGGGGAGCTGTTTTTT.